This entry describes one TCR beta chain. Its antigen is not identified. Germline CDR1 and CDR2: SEHNR and FQNEAQ (reference sequence). V was clipped by 5 bases and J by 8 bases, with 13 bases between them. This CDR3 contains 14 residues. This entry comes from a study of T cells in Graves' hyperthyroidism and ophthalmopathy. Study findings and constraints: Model output signaled ophthalmopathy a median around 6.9 months ahead of onset. In the analysis, a 13 V-J model separated ophthalmopathy from stable hyperthyroidism.

Exclusion of a patient resulted from uncontrolled infection, other autoimmune disease, pregnancy or lactation. RNA transcripts yielded amplified TCR beta CDR3 regions. Initially, a first-round RT-PCR of the TCR CDR3 employed the HTBI primer set. TCRdb re-called the multiplex PCR reads through MiXCR, storing one row per CDR3 protein. The table lists 500,000 to 600,000 distinct CDR3 sequences, about 45% of them singletons. The clonotype was recovered from an adult woman with Graves' disease, either hyperthyroidism or ophthalmopathy (not recorded which). Input material: peripheral blood or thyroid tissue (not recorded which). The V call is TRBV7-9, the J call TRBJ1-6; possible D gene TRBD1, 6 bases. Here the CDR3 DNA reads TGTGCCAGCAGCGTCGGGGCAGGGGATTCACCCCTCCACTTT. It specifies CASSVGAGDSPLHF.